The TCR beta chain described here comes from a study of shared clonotypes between healthy human individuals. In the study overall: CD8 memory received one plate per donor, CD8 naive two, CD4 memory three and CD4 naive three.

Libraries were prepared by immunoSEQ multiplex PCR; TCRdb keeps only in-frame clonotypes and omits some of them. This table has around 1 million clones, about 80% appearing once. Whole-study findings and limits: Sorted-subset samples were not fully sequenced, rarefaction indicated.

A word on this clone: Its target is not known.

CDR3 size: 16 residues. The V and J ends lost 3 bases and 7 bases, in that order; junction bases with no gene match: 8. Germline CDR1 KGHSH, CDR2 LQKENI. V gene TRBV18 combines with J gene TRBJ1-6; 8 bases line up with TRBD1. The material sequenced was memory CD4+ T cells sorted from blood. Regarding subset: CD45RA-negative fraction. The TCR originated in a young man in good health. The CDR3 region has the DNA TGTGCCAGCTCACCCCCTAGAGACAGGGGAAATTCACCCCTCCACTTT. Residues: CASSPPRDRGNSPLHF.